These T cell receptor beta chains were read from a single sample in a study of blood T cell repertoires in COVID-19. Profiling relied on immunoSEQ multiplex PCR, and the TCRdb table lists in-frame clones only, not all of them. The data hold approximately 300,000 clones, with nearly 90% observed a single time. The sample taken for sequencing was PBMCs or T cells enriched from blood (not recorded which). The source is a woman under 30 with acute COVID-19. CDR3s include the opening cysteine and the closing phenylalanine or tryptophan. Fields, in order: V gene, clone size, J gene, D gene, CDR3 protein, CDR3 DNA. A D gene is named only where the DNA matches it firmly. The size field is filled for only some rows; it gives once, few, many or a size class.

v_call: TRBV11-3
clone_size: .
j_call: TRBJ2-2
d_call: TRBD1
cdr3_aa: CASSLGGPTGAGELFF
cdr3_nt: TGTGCCAGCAGCTTAGGGGGGCCGACAGGGGCCGGGGAGCTGTTTTTT

v_call: TRBV11-2
clone_size: few
j_call: TRBJ2-5
d_call: TRBD2
cdr3_aa: CASSLVPSGNHQETQYF
cdr3_nt: TGTGCCAGCAGCTTAGTCCCTAGCGGGAACCATCAAGAGACCCAGTACTTC

v_call: TRBV9
clone_size: .
j_call: TRBJ2-7
d_call: .
cdr3_aa: CASSGGTSYEQYF
cdr3_nt: TGTGCCAGCAGCGGAGGTACCTCCTACGAGCAGTACTTC

v_call: TRBV7-9
clone_size: .
j_call: TRBJ2-7
d_call: .
cdr3_aa: CASSPRIAEQYF
cdr3_nt: TGTGCCAGCAGCCCCCGGATAGCCGAGCAGTACTTC

v_call: TRBV24-1
clone_size: .
j_call: TRBJ1-2
d_call: .
cdr3_aa: CATSAPGQERYGYTF
cdr3_nt: TGTGCCACCAGTGCCCCGGGACAAGAAAGATATGGCTACACCTTC

v_call: TRBV28
clone_size: .
j_call: TRBJ1-4
d_call: TRBD1
cdr3_aa: CASSPLMLSRGNEKLFF
cdr3_nt: TGTGCCAGCAGTCCCCTAATGTTGAGCAGGGGGAATGAAAAACTGTTTTTT

v_call: TRBV7-9
clone_size: .
j_call: TRBJ2-1
d_call: TRBD2
cdr3_aa: CASSPGTISNEQFF
cdr3_nt: TGTGCCAGCAGCCCCGGGACTATCAGTAATGAGCAGTTCTTC

v_call: TRBV6-1
clone_size: .
j_call: TRBJ2-1
d_call: TRBD1
cdr3_aa: CASSEKTGGANEQFF
cdr3_nt: TGTGCCAGCAGTGAGAAGACAGGGGGTGCCAATGAGCAGTTCTTC

v_call: TRBV11-2
clone_size: .
j_call: TRBJ2-6
d_call: .
cdr3_aa: CASRSADGYSGANVLTF
cdr3_nt: TGTGCCAGCAGAAGTGCAGACGGGTACTCTGGGGCCAACGTCCTGACTTTC

v_call: TRBV5-6
clone_size: .
j_call: TRBJ1-1
d_call: .
cdr3_aa: CASSPEALANTEAFF
cdr3_nt: TGTGCCAGCAGCCCGGAGGCCCTGGCAAACACTGAAGCTTTCTTT

v_call: TRBV24-1
clone_size: once
j_call: TRBJ1-2
d_call: .
cdr3_aa: CATSDLRQGYGYTF
cdr3_nt: TGTGCCACCAGTGATTTGCGGCAGGGCTATGGCTACACCTTC

v_call: TRBV28
clone_size: .
j_call: TRBJ2-1
d_call: TRBD2
cdr3_aa: CASSSGLAGNEQFF
cdr3_nt: TGTGCCAGCAGTTCGGGACTAGCGGGAAATGAGCAGTTCTTC

v_call: TRBV6-1
clone_size: .
j_call: TRBJ2-1
d_call: .
cdr3_aa: CASSESRSSYNEQFF
cdr3_nt: TGTGCCAGCAGTGAGTCGCGGAGCTCCTACAATGAGCAGTTCTTC

v_call: TRBV11-2
clone_size: .
j_call: TRBJ2-1
d_call: .
cdr3_aa: CASSPVAASYNEQFF
cdr3_nt: TGTGCCAGCAGCCCTGTAGCGGCCTCCTACAATGAGCAGTTCTTC

v_call: TRBV28
clone_size: .
j_call: TRBJ1-2
d_call: .
cdr3_aa: CASSSGGQGIYGYTF
cdr3_nt: TGTGCCAGCAGCTCCGGGGGGCAGGGGATATATGGCTACACCTTC

v_call: TRBV28
clone_size: .
j_call: TRBJ2-7
d_call: .
cdr3_aa: CASSKADFWSYEQYF
cdr3_nt: TGTGCCAGCAGTAAAGCGGACTTCTGGTCCTACGAGCAGTACTTC

v_call: TRBV28
clone_size: .
j_call: TRBJ2-3
d_call: TRBD2
cdr3_aa: CASGRGSTDTQYF
cdr3_nt: TGTGCCAGCGGGCGCGGGAGTACGGATACGCAGTATTTT

v_call: TRBV28
clone_size: .
j_call: TRBJ2-7
d_call: TRBD2
cdr3_aa: CASTGGRIYEQYF
cdr3_nt: TGTGCCAGCACGGGCGGGAGGATTTACGAGCAGTACTTC

v_call: TRBV28
clone_size: .
j_call: TRBJ1-2
d_call: TRBD1
cdr3_aa: CASKTGGAKDGYTF
cdr3_nt: TGTGCCAGCAAAACAGGGGGGGCTAAGGATGGCTACACCTTC

v_call: TRBV4-2
clone_size: .
j_call: TRBJ1-4
d_call: .
cdr3_aa: CASSQDGAGMGEKLFF
cdr3_nt: TGTGCCAGCAGCCAAGATGGGGCTGGGATGGGTGAAAAACTGTTTTTT

v_call: TRBV9
clone_size: .
j_call: TRBJ2-2
d_call: .
cdr3_aa: CASSVAGQLNTGELFF
cdr3_nt: TGTGCCAGCAGCGTAGCAGGGCAGCTTAACACCGGGGAGCTGTTTTTT

v_call: TRBV9
clone_size: .
j_call: TRBJ2-1
d_call: TRBD2
cdr3_aa: CASSVTSGSITYEQFF
cdr3_nt: TGTGCCAGCAGCGTTACTAGCGGGAGTATAACGTATGAGCAGTTCTTC

v_call: TRBV27
clone_size: .
j_call: TRBJ1-4
d_call: .
cdr3_aa: CASSLEGINEKLFF
cdr3_nt: TGTGCCAGCAGTTTGGAGGGAATTAATGAAAAACTGTTTTTT

v_call: TRBV29-1
clone_size: .
j_call: TRBJ2-2
d_call: TRBD1
cdr3_aa: CSGRDRNTGELFF
cdr3_nt: TGCAGCGGCCGGGACAGGAACACCGGGGAGCTGTTTTTT

v_call: TRBV19
clone_size: .
j_call: TRBJ2-1
d_call: .
cdr3_aa: CASSIDRSGSYNEQFF
cdr3_nt: TGTGCCAGTAGTATAGATAGGAGCGGGTCCTACAATGAGCAGTTCTTC

v_call: TRBV6-6
clone_size: .
j_call: TRBJ2-2
d_call: TRBD2
cdr3_aa: CASRLAGVAGELFF
cdr3_nt: TGTGCCAGCAGACTAGCGGGAGTGGCCGGGGAGCTGTTTTTT

v_call: TRBV5-1
clone_size: .
j_call: TRBJ2-6
d_call: .
cdr3_aa: CASSLDGAGANVLTF
cdr3_nt: TGCGCCAGCAGCTTGGATGGGGCCGGGGCCAACGTCCTGACTTTC

v_call: TRBV18
clone_size: once
j_call: TRBJ2-5
d_call: .
cdr3_aa: CASSPPSRETQYF
cdr3_nt: TGTGCCAGCTCACCACCGTCTCGGGAGACCCAGTACTTC

v_call: TRBV7-3
clone_size: .
j_call: TRBJ1-1
d_call: .
cdr3_aa: CASSPGQNTEAFF
cdr3_nt: TGTGCCAGCAGCCCAGGGCAGAACACTGAAGCTTTCTTT

v_call: TRBV9
clone_size: .
j_call: TRBJ2-1
d_call: TRBD2
cdr3_aa: CASRPTSGAYNEQFF
cdr3_nt: TGTGCCAGCAGGCCGACTAGCGGAGCCTACAATGAGCAGTTCTTC

v_call: TRBV7-9
clone_size: .
j_call: TRBJ1-6
d_call: TRBD1
cdr3_aa: CASSTTGDGSPLHF
cdr3_nt: TGTGCCAGCAGCACCACAGGGGATGGTTCACCCCTCCACTTT

v_call: TRBV7-2
clone_size: once
j_call: TRBJ2-7
d_call: TRBD1
cdr3_aa: CASSLGQGTFYEQYF
cdr3_nt: TGTGCCAGCAGCTTGGGACAGGGGACCTTCTACGAGCAGTACTTC

v_call: TRBV9
clone_size: .
j_call: TRBJ2-1
d_call: TRBD2
cdr3_aa: CASSAEAGGWNEQFF
cdr3_nt: TGTGCCAGCAGCGCAGAAGCGGGAGGGTGGAATGAGCAGTTCTTC

v_call: TRBV24-1
clone_size: .
j_call: TRBJ1-2
d_call: .
cdr3_aa: CATSDNREVSYGYTF
cdr3_nt: TGTGCCACCAGTGACAACAGGGAAGTCTCCTATGGCTACACCTTC

v_call: TRBV10-1
clone_size: .
j_call: TRBJ2-2
d_call: TRBD2
cdr3_aa: CASRGGLAGSNTGELFF
cdr3_nt: TGCGCCAGCAGGGGGGGACTAGCGGGATCGAACACCGGGGAGCTGTTTTTT

v_call: TRBV5-6
clone_size: .
j_call: TRBJ1-4
d_call: .
cdr3_aa: CASSQGNEKLFF
cdr3_nt: TGTGCCAGCAGCCAGGGAAATGAAAAACTGTTTTTT

v_call: TRBV27
clone_size: few
j_call: TRBJ1-2
d_call: .
cdr3_aa: CASRLRGGYGYTF
cdr3_nt: TGTGCCAGCAGATTACGGGGAGGTTATGGCTACACCTTC

v_call: TRBV24-1
clone_size: .
j_call: TRBJ1-2
d_call: .
cdr3_aa: CATSDFASGPYGYTF
cdr3_nt: TGTGCCACCAGTGATTTTGCCAGTGGGCCTTATGGCTACACCTTC

v_call: TRBV2
clone_size: .
j_call: TRBJ2-1
d_call: TRBD2
cdr3_aa: CASRGGLAGINEQFF
cdr3_nt: TGTGCCAGCAGGGGGGGACTAGCGGGGATCAATGAGCAGTTCTTC

v_call: TRBV7-9
clone_size: once
j_call: TRBJ1-4
d_call: TRBD1
cdr3_aa: CASSFRGQGAAEKLFF
cdr3_nt: TGTGCCAGCAGCTTTAGAGGACAGGGGGCGGCTGAAAAACTGTTTTTT

v_call: TRBV9
clone_size: .
j_call: TRBJ2-7
d_call: TRBD1
cdr3_aa: CASSVATGQTYEQYF
cdr3_nt: TGTGCCAGCAGCGTAGCGACAGGGCAGACCTACGAGCAGTACTTC

v_call: TRBV19
clone_size: .
j_call: TRBJ2-7
d_call: .
cdr3_aa: CASSKVGRSSYEQYF
cdr3_nt: TGTGCCAGTAGTAAGGTGGGCCGAAGCTCCTACGAGCAGTACTTC

v_call: TRBV25-1
clone_size: .
j_call: TRBJ1-1
d_call: .
cdr3_aa: CASSERGMNTEAFF
cdr3_nt: TGTGCCAGCAGTGAAAGGGGAATGAACACTGAAGCTTTCTTT

v_call: TRBV28
clone_size: .
j_call: TRBJ1-2
d_call: TRBD1
cdr3_aa: CASSAPGQGSYGYTF
cdr3_nt: TGTGCCAGCAGTGCACCGGGACAGGGAAGTTATGGCTACACCTTC

v_call: TRBV30
clone_size: .
j_call: TRBJ1-6
d_call: .
cdr3_aa: CAWSVQGVVPLHF
cdr3_nt: TGTGCCTGGAGTGTACAGGGAGTGGTGCCCCTCCACTTT

v_call: TRBV21-1
clone_size: once
j_call: TRBJ2-7
d_call: .
cdr3_aa: CASSASPSESSYEQYF
cdr3_nt: TGTGCCAGCAGCGCCAGTCCTAGCGAAAGCTCCTACGAGCAGTACTTC

v_call: TRBV27
clone_size: .
j_call: TRBJ2-2
d_call: .
cdr3_aa: CASSRSSTGELFF
cdr3_nt: TGTGCCAGCAGCCGTTCCTCCACCGGGGAGCTGTTTTTT

v_call: TRBV20-1
clone_size: .
j_call: TRBJ2-5
d_call: .
cdr3_aa: CSATRWETQYF
cdr3_nt: TGCAGTGCTACTAGATGGGAGACCCAGTACTTC

v_call: TRBV7-9
clone_size: .
j_call: TRBJ1-5
d_call: .
cdr3_aa: CASSFRDSHGPQHF
cdr3_nt: TGTGCCAGCAGCTTCCGGGACTCCCACGGGCCCCAGCATTTT

v_call: TRBV7-7
clone_size: .
j_call: TRBJ2-1
d_call: TRBD2
cdr3_aa: CASSPTSGRSSEQFF
cdr3_nt: TGTGCTAGCAGCCCTACTAGCGGGAGGTCCAGTGAGCAGTTCTTC

v_call: TRBV18
clone_size: .
j_call: TRBJ1-1
d_call: TRBD1
cdr3_aa: CASSPTGATENTEAFF
cdr3_nt: TGTGCCAGCTCACCAACAGGGGCCACAGAGAACACTGAAGCTTTCTTT